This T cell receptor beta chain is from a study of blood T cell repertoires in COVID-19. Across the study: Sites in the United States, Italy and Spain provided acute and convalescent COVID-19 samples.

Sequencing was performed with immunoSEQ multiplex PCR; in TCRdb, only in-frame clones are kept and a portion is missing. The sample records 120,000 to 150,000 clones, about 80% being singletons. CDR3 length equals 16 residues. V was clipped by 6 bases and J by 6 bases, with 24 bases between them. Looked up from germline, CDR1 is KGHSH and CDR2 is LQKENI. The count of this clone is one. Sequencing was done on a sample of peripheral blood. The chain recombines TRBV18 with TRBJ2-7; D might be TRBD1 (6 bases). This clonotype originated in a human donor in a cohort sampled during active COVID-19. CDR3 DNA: TGTGCCAGCTCGCCCTTGGGACACTCCAACCTTCTCGAGCAGTACTTC. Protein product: CASSPLGHSNLLEQYF.